These 30 T cell receptor beta chains originate from one sample sequenced in a study of T cells after yellow fever vaccination. One entry per CDR3 protein, called by TCRdb with MiXCR from the 5' RACE reads. The sample consists of about 120,000 distinct CDR3 sequences, roughly 15% of them appearing once. Sample: CD8+ T cells sorted from PBMCs, taken 5 days after the yellow fever booster vaccination. The source of these receptors is a young man who received the YFV17D yellow fever vaccine.

This clonotype was counted many times. The V gene is TRBV3-1, the J gene TRBJ2-1, with D maybe TRBD1 (6 bases). The CDR3 covers 15 residues. Germline V gives CDR1 LGHDT, CDR2 YNNKEL (reference sequence). V was cut by 6 bases and J by 10 bases, with 22 bases left in between. The CDR3 DNA is TGTGCCAGCAGTCAAACCGACAGGTTGGAGAAAGAGCAGTTCTTC. This encodes CASSQTDRLEKEQFF.

The chain uses TRBV4-1 and TRBJ1-2; no clear D. V was pared by 0 bases and J by 5 bases, with 7 bases between. The CDR3 loop spans 13 amino acids. Germline V gene sequence: CDR1 MGHRA, CDR2 YSYEKL. The CDR3 protein is CASSQDLGYGYTF. The CDR3 DNA follows: TGCGCCAGCAGCCAAGATCTGGGTTATGGCTACACCTTC.

The gene calls are TRBV7-2 and TRBJ1-1; D remains unclear. Germline V CDR1 and CDR2: SGHTA, FQGNSA. Trimming removed 1 base at V and 1 base at J, with 10 bases between. This CDR3 contains 15 residues. The CDR3: CASSLGPEGNTEAFF. The CDR3 bases are TGTGCCAGCAGCTTAGGGCCAGAAGGGAACACTGAAGCTTTCTTT.

This clonotype was counted a few times. This chain connects TRBV29-1 to TRBJ1-3, with a weak D call TRBD1 (5 bases). Germline V gene sequence: CDR1 SQVTM, CDR2 ANQGSEA. CDR3 length: 16 residues. Deletions cut 0 bases from V and 2 bases from J, with 14 bases between. The CDR3 coding sequence is TGCAGCGTTGAAGATTGGGACCCAGCCACTGGAAACACCATATATTTT. Its translation: CSVEDWDPATGNTIYF.

V gene TRBV25-1 combines with J gene TRBJ2-5, with a weak D call TRBD2 (6 bases). The CDR3 runs to 15 residues. V lost 6 bases to trimming and J lost 1 base, with 15 bases between them. The germline V gene encodes CDR1 MGHDK and CDR2 SYGVNS. This CDR3 is CASSQLAETQETQYF. The CDR3 bases are TGTGCCAGCAGCCAGTTAGCGGAGACCCAAGAGACCCAGTACTTC.

This clonotype was picked up a small number of times. The rearrangement joins TRBV7-6 to TRBJ1-5; perhaps TRBD1 as D (6 bases). The CDR3 is made up of 17 amino acids. CDR1 SGHVS and CDR2 FNYEAQ come from the germline V gene. V lost 4 bases and J 0 bases, leaving 16 bases between the germline ends. CDR3 nucleotide sequence: TGTGCCAGCAGCTCTTCGACAGGCCCATATAGCAATCAGCCCCAGCATTTT. This gives the protein CASSSSTGPYSNQPQHF.

The chain combines TRBV6-5 with TRBJ2-5; D may match TRBD1 or TRBD2 (6 bases each). The germline CDR1 and CDR2 sequences are MNHEY and SVGAGI. The CDR3 spans 17 residues. V was clipped by 2 bases and J by 5 bases, with 21 bases between them. CDR3 amino acids: CASSYAGDALGGETQYF. CDR3 coding DNA: TGTGCCAGCAGTTACGCTGGGGACGCCTTAGGGGGGGAGACCCAGTACTTC.

This clonotype was observed a few times. The chain couples TRBV27 to TRBJ1-6; D is unclear. The germline gives CDR1 MNHEY, CDR2 SMNVEV (reference sequence). Trimming removed 4 bases at V and 7 bases at J, with 8 bases between. The CDR3 totals 13 residues. For the CDR3, the DNA is TGTGCCAGCAGTTCAAGGATGAATTCACCCCTCCACTTT. It yields the protein CASSSRMNSPLHF.

This clonotype has a handful of counts. This rearrangement joins TRBV4-2 to TRBJ2-3; 12 nucleotides line up with TRBD2. V dropped 4 bases and J dropped 4; count of bases not matched to a gene: 9. The CDR3 is made up of 17 amino acids. CDR1 and CDR2 from the germline V gene are LGHNA and YNFKEQ. CDR3 in amino acids: CASSRTSGAGGPDTQYF. The CDR3 nucleotides are TGTGCCAGCAGCCGGACTAGCGGGGCCGGGGGCCCAGATACGCAGTATTTT.

This clonotype came up a few times. This chain joins TRBV4-2 and TRBJ2-7; maybe TRBD2 (6 bases). This CDR3 is built from 16 residues. The germline V gene has CDR1 LGHNA and CDR2 YNFKEQ. Deletions cut 0 bases from V and 0 bases from J, with 12 bases between. The CDR3, as DNA: TGTGCCAGCAGCCAAGACGAAAGGAGGGGCTCCTACGAGCAGTACTTC. This codes for CASSQDERRGSYEQYF.

V is TRBV23-1 and J is TRBJ1-5; D not certain. TRBV23-1 qualifies as an ORF whose function is uncertain. This CDR3 has 17 residues. V lost 0 bases and J 0 bases, leaving 12 bases between the germline ends. CDR3 sequence (DNA): TGCGCCAGCAGTCAATCGGCGTCAGGTCATAGCAATCAGCCCCAGCATTTT. Its protein is CASSQSASGHSNQPQHF.

The chain employs TRBV7-9 and TRBJ1-6; D may be TRBD1 (5 bases). Germline V gene sequence: CDR1 SEHNR, CDR2 FQNEAQ (reference sequence). V lost 3 bases and J 10 bases, leaving 10 bases between the germline ends. The CDR3 has 13 amino acids. CDR3 sequence reads: CASSFGGVSPLHF. For the CDR3, the DNA is TGTGCCAGCAGCTTTGGGGGGGTCTCACCCCTCCACTTT.

The chain recombines TRBV7-9 with TRBJ2-3; weak D call: TRBD1 (5 bases). Per germline, CDR1 SEHNR and CDR2 FQNEAQ (reference sequence). The CDR3 extends over 15 amino acids. V was pared by 2 bases and J by 5 bases, with 14 bases between. The CDR3 coding sequence is TGTGCCAGCAGCTTAAGGCAGGGTCGGAGAGATACGCAGTATTTT. Its translation is CASSLRQGRRDTQYF.

This clonotype was observed a handful of times. The CDR3 loop is CASSYFMDGYTF. The DNA for the CDR3 is TGTGCCAGCAGTTACTTCATGGATGGCTACACCTTC. The chain carries TRBV6-6 and TRBJ1-2, with D unresolved. The CDR3 length is 12 residues. The germline V gene encodes CDR1 MNHNY and CDR2 SVGAGI (reference sequence). The V end was cut by 1 base, the J end by 6 bases, with 6 bases between.

The chain carries TRBV5-6 and TRBJ1-1; 11 bases agree with TRBD1. This CDR3 comprises 16 residues. The junction had 10 bases not matched to a gene; V was cut back by 4 bases and J by 5 bases. Germline V lookup: CDR1 SGHDT, CDR2 YYEEEE. CDR3 sequence reads: CASSPGGTGGWTEAFF. The DNA of the CDR3 is TGTGCCAGCAGCCCCGGAGGGACAGGGGGTTGGACTGAAGCTTTCTTT. The full variable domain, completed using reference TRBV5-6 and TRBJ1-1, is DAGVTQSPTHLIKTRGQQVTLRCSPKSGHDTVSWYQQALGQGPQFIFQYYEEEERQRGNFPDRFSGHQFPNYSSELNVNALLLGDSALYLCASSPGGTGGWTEAFFGQGTRLTVV.

This clonotype was detected only a few times. The chain has TRBV4-2 and TRBJ2-5, with 12 nucleotides matching TRBD2. Germline V gives CDR1 LGHNA, CDR2 YNFKEQ. Trimming at V came to 5 bases and at J to 3 bases, leaving 7 bases not matched to a gene. The CDR3 runs 16 residues. The CDR3 reads CASSSRTSGGKETQYF. CDR3 bases: TGTGCCAGCAGCAGTCGTACTAGCGGGGGGAAAGAGACCCAGTACTTC.

This rearrangement joins TRBV6-1 to TRBJ1-1; 10 bases are a match to TRBD1. Germline trimming cut 6 bases from V and 1 base from J; bases unmatched to any gene: 5. The CDR3 covers 15 residues. The germline V gene encodes CDR1 MNHNS and CDR2 SASEGT. The CDR3, as DNA: TGTGCCAGCAGCGCTCGGACAGGGGGGAACACTGAAGCTTTCTTT. Protein product: CASSARTGGNTEAFF.

This rearrangement joins TRBV4-1 to TRBJ1-5, with D unclear. This CDR3 region has 20 residues. Germline V lookup: CDR1 MGHRA, CDR2 YSYEKL. V was trimmed by 0 bases and J by 0 bases, leaving 21 bases between them. CDR3 amino acids: CASSQDAPRVVEYSNQPQHF. The CDR3 nucleotides read TGCGCCAGCAGCCAAGATGCCCCCCGGGTGGTCGAATATAGCAATCAGCCCCAGCATTTT.

This clonotype was observed a handful of times. This chain links TRBV4-3 with TRBJ1-6; no reliable D call. Germline lookup yields CDR1 LGHNA and CDR2 YSLEER. CDR3 length: 13 amino acids. With 0 bases removed from V and 6 bases from J, the gap between germline ends came to 3 bases. This chain's CDR3 is CASSQDTNSPLHF. The DNA for the CDR3 is TGCGCCAGCAGCCAAGATACTAATTCACCCCTCCACTTT.

This sequence joins TRBV4-3 and TRBJ2-7; D unresolved. Between the trimmed V and J ends, which lost 0 bases and 6 bases, there was a span of 12 bases. The CDR3 is made up of 14 amino acids. Germline V gene sequence: CDR1 LGHNA, CDR2 YSLEER. The CDR3 is CASSQDPGSTEQYF. CDR3 DNA sequence: TGCGCCAGCAGCCAAGATCCAGGCAGTACCGAGCAGTACTTC.

This clonotype was seen a handful of times. This chain joins TRBV7-9 and TRBJ2-7; tentatively, D is TRBD1 (5 bases). Trimming took 3 bases from V and 0 from J, leaving 15 bases between them. Looked up from germline, CDR1 is SEHNR and CDR2 is FQNEAQ (reference sequence). The CDR3 spans 16 residues. As DNA, the CDR3 is TGTGCCAGCAGCTTCGTGCCACCAGGGTTCTCCTACGAGCAGTACTTC. Translating it yields CASSFVPPGFSYEQYF.

The chain employs TRBV2 and TRBJ1-1; a possible D gene is TRBD1 (6 bases). With 6 bases removed from V and 8 bases from J, the gap between germline ends came to 13 bases. CDR1 is SNHLY and CDR2 is FYNNEI in the germline V gene. The CDR3 contains 12 residues. CDR3 residues: CASRTGDAEAFF. The DNA of the CDR3 is TGTGCCAGCAGGACAGGCGATGCCGAAGCTTTCTTT.

This clonotype was seen ten or more times. The CDR3 region has the DNA TGTGCCAGCAGTTACAGGGGGCAGGAGACCCAGTACTTC. Its translation is CASSYRGQETQYF. The chain employs TRBV27 and TRBJ2-5; the match to TRBD1 covers 9 bases. CDR3 length: 13 residues. In germline, CDR1 is MNHEY, CDR2 SMNVEV (reference sequence). With V trimmed by 4 bases and J by 5 bases, 2 bases remained unmatched.

The V gene is TRBV7-9, the J gene TRBJ2-5, with a weak D call TRBD1 (5 bases). Trimming pared 5 bases from V and 1 base from J, leaving 11 bases between. The germline V gene encodes CDR1 SEHNR and CDR2 FQNEAQ (reference sequence). There are 14 residues in the CDR3. CDR3 region: CASSRVDSQETQYF. The CDR3 coding sequence is TGTGCCAGCAGCCGAGTCGACAGCCAAGAGACCCAGTACTTC.

This clonotype was counted only a few times. CDR3 coding DNA: TGCAGCGTCGGGACAGGGATCTACGAGCAGTACTTC. This translates into CSVGTGIYEQYF. The rearrangement joins TRBV29-1 to TRBJ2-7; the match to TRBD1 covers 9 bases. With 6 bases clipped from V and 3 bases from J, the junction kept 3 bases outside the gene matches. The CDR3 has 12 residues. From germline, CDR1 is SQVTM and CDR2 ANQGSEA.

This clonotype was seen a few times. The chain carries TRBV14 and TRBJ2-7; the D gene is possibly TRBD1 (6 bases). CDR1 is SGHDN, CDR2 FVKESK, per germline. The CDR3 is 15 amino acids. The V end lost 3 bases, the J end lost 2 bases, and 14 bases lay between the germline ends. CDR3 region: CASSQSPGAAYEQYF. In DNA form, the CDR3 reads TGTGCCAGCAGCCAGTCCCCAGGGGCCGCCTACGAGCAGTACTTC.

This clonotype came up a few times. The chain combines TRBV4-3 with TRBJ2-5; D possibly matches TRBD1 or TRBD2 (5 bases each). V was shortened by 1 base and J by 3 bases, with 15 bases between the two germline ends. Germline-derived CDR1 and CDR2 are LGHNA and YSLEER. The CDR3 contains 16 residues. The CDR3 DNA follows: TGCGCCAGCAGCCAAGGGCCGGGACCCACAAAAGAGACCCAGTACTTC. Translating gives CASSQGPGPTKETQYF.

The chain combines TRBV30 with TRBJ1-3; a weak D match, TRBD1 (5 bases). Trimming took off 3 bases at V and 0 bases at J, with 9 bases between the two ends. CDR1 and CDR2 from the germline V gene are GTSNPN and SVGIG (reference sequence). CDR3 size: 14 residues. CDR3 sequence: CAWSTGTSGNTIYF. The CDR3, as DNA: TGTGCCTGGAGCACGGGGACCTCTGGAAACACCATATATTTT.

V and J are TRBV7-2 and TRBJ1-1; D remains unclear. Germline V gene sequence: CDR1 SGHTA, CDR2 FQGNSA. The CDR3 runs 14 residues. V was clipped by 1 base and J by 6 bases, with 12 bases between them. In nucleotides, the CDR3 is TGTGCCAGCAGCTTAGGGAGGAGGGTGGCTGAAGCTTTCTTT. This encodes CASSLGRRVAEAFF.

This clonotype was seen a handful of times. This CDR3 is CASSPRTSAVTYEQYV. In DNA, the CDR3 is TGTGCCAGCAGTCCTCGGACTAGCGCGGTAACCTACGAGCAGTACGTC. The V call is TRBV28, the J call TRBJ2-7; 9 bases fit TRBD2. After removal of 5 bases from V and 2 bases from J, the junction contained 10 bases not matched to a gene. In germline, CDR1 is MDHEN, CDR2 SYDVKM. The CDR3 consists of 16 residues.